The 17 T cell receptor beta chains in this list originate from one sample, sequenced in a study of shared clonotypes between healthy human individuals. Sequencing used immunoSEQ multiplex PCR; TCRdb keeps in-frame clones, though not all of them. The data hold around 1,000,000 clones, with 70% to 85% observed a single time. The sequencing sample was made of memory CD4+ T cells from PBMCs. Subset indicated: CD45RA-negative fraction. The receptors were sampled from a man aged 18 to 29 in good health. Some clones in this sample may be carry-over from other donors' samples.

This clone was found a few times. J is TRBJ1-5 and V is TRBV18; 7 bases line up with TRBD1. The CDR3 consists of 15 residues. After removal of 5 bases from V and 6 bases from J, the junction contained 10 bases not matched to a gene. Germline V gives CDR1 KGHSH, CDR2 LQKENI. CDR3 sequence: CASSIDRALTQPQHF. The CDR3 DNA is TGTGCCAGCTCAATTGACAGGGCCCTAACTCAGCCCCAGCATTTT.

J is TRBJ2-2 and V is TRBV28; tentative D call: TRBD1 (6 bases). Deletions cut 4 bases from V and 3 bases from J, with 18 bases between. The CDR3 covers 17 residues. In germline, CDR1 is MDHEN, CDR2 SYDVKM. CDR3 in amino acids: CASSSYRASGYTGELFF. In DNA form, the CDR3 reads TGTGCCAGCAGTTCTTACAGGGCCTCGGGGTACACCGGGGAGCTGTTTTTT.

The chain uses TRBV4-3 and TRBJ1-4; D call uncertain. This CDR3 region has 13 residues. Between the trimmed V and J ends, which lost 1 base and 7 bases, there was a span of 7 bases. Germline CDR1 and CDR2: LGHNA and YSLEER. The CDR3 here is CASSQGGSEKLFF. In DNA form, the CDR3 reads TGCGCCAGCAGCCAAGGAGGATCTGAAAAACTGTTTTTT.

Of note for this clone: One base away lies a much larger clone, so this may be a sequencing read error. The chain links TRBV14 to TRBJ2-5; D is ambiguous. Trimming took off 3 bases at V and 1 base at J, with 0 bases between the two ends. Germline-derived CDR1 and CDR2 are SGHDN and FVKESK. The CDR3 contains 11 residues. The CDR3 protein is CASSHQETQYF. CDR3 nucleotide sequence: TGTGCCAGCAGCCACCAAGAGACCCAGTACTTC.

The V gene is TRBV11-2, the J gene TRBJ2-2; 8 bases are shared with TRBD1. The V and J ends lost 4 bases and 1 base, in that order; junction bases with no gene match: 2. In germline, CDR1 is SGHAT, CDR2 FQNNGV. The CDR3 is 15 amino acids. CDR3 bases: TGTGCCAGCAGCTGGGACAGGATGAACACCGGGGAGCTGTTTTTT. This encodes CASSWDRMNTGELFF.

This clone has only one observation. This likely traces to a read error, being one base from a far larger clone. The sample has other DNA sequences that encode this CDR3 too. V is TRBV29-1 and J is TRBJ2-7; the match to TRBD1 covers 8 bases. The trim removed 7 bases at V and 6 bases at J, leaving 8 bases unmatched. In germline, CDR1 is SQVTM, CDR2 ANQGSEA. CDR3 length equals 12 residues. In nucleotides, the CDR3 is TGCAGCGGGGGGACAGGCGAGCTCGAGCAGTACTTC. Translated: CSGGTGELEQYF.

The chain employs TRBV7-2 and TRBJ1-6, with D maybe TRBD1 (5 bases). The V and J ends lost 1 base and 9 bases respectively, with 10 bases between them. CDR3 size: 14 residues. Germline V gene sequence: CDR1 SGHTA, CDR2 FQGNSA. CDR3 region: CASSLGGEGSPLHF. CDR3 DNA: TGTGCCAGCAGCTTAGGGGGGGAAGGTTCACCCCTCCACTTT.

The gene calls are TRBV11-2 and TRBJ2-7, with unresolved D. Trimming took off 6 bases at V and 5 bases at J, with 14 bases between the two ends. There are 13 residues in the CDR3. CDR1 is SGHAT, CDR2 FQNNGV, per germline. The CDR3 nucleotides are TGTGCCAGCAGGGGATGGCAGGCGCACGAGCAGTACTTC. Amino acid sequence: CASRGWQAHEQYF.

V is TRBV4-3 and J is TRBJ1-1; 7 positions match TRBD1. The CDR3 sequence is 16 residues long. Germline V CDR1 and CDR2: LGHNA, YSLEER. V dropped 4 bases and J dropped 0; count of bases not matched to a gene: 8. CDR3: CASSLRRQGVNTEAFF. The DNA of the CDR3 is TGCGCCAGCAGCCTCCGAAGGCAGGGGGTGAACACTGAAGCTTTCTTT.

The CDR3 DNA is TGCGCCAGCAGTCAAGTACAGGGACCGAACACTGAAGCTTTCTTT. Translating it yields CASSQVQGPNTEAFF. This chain uses TRBV23-1 with TRBJ1-1, with TRBD1 as a possible D gene (6 bases). TRBV23-1 is placed among ORFs of uncertain function. The length of the CDR3 is 15 residues. V dropped 2 bases and J dropped 1 base, with 11 bases sitting between them.

This clone has just a few counts. This CDR3 reads CATQDQNTYGYTF. CDR3 DNA sequence: TGTGCCACCCAGGACCAAAACACCTATGGCTACACCTTC. The chain recombines TRBV10-3 with TRBJ1-2; D not certain. Trimming removed 10 bases at V and 4 bases at J, with 16 bases between. The CDR3 consists of 13 residues. Germline-derived CDR1 and CDR2 are ENHRY and SYGVKD.

J is TRBJ1-2 and V is TRBV7-9, with D hard to call. CDR1 is SEHNR and CDR2 is FQNEAQ in the germline V gene (reference sequence). CDR3 size: 12 residues. V was clipped by 4 bases and J by 7 bases, with 10 bases between them. CDR3 sequence: CASSSAGGGYTF. CDR3 coding DNA: TGTGCCAGCAGCTCCGCAGGCGGTGGCTACACCTTC.

This clone was seen more than once but under ten times. The J gene is TRBJ1-1, the V gene TRBV11-1; D is unclear. Germline CDR1 reads SGHAT; CDR2 reads FQDESV (reference sequence). This CDR3 region has 12 residues. The V end was cut by 5 bases, the J end by 5 bases, with 9 bases between. CDR3 nucleotides: TGTGCCAGCAGCCCAAGTGGGACTGAAGCTTTCTTT. Translation: CASSPSGTEAFF.

This clone was seen more than once but under ten times. J is TRBJ1-5 and V is TRBV5-1; a weak D match, TRBD1 (5 bases). The ends were cut back, 4 bases at V and 3 bases at J, with 11 bases in the middle. The CDR3 length is 14 residues. CDR1 SGHRS and CDR2 YFSETQ come from the germline V gene. CDR3 nucleotide sequence: TGCGCCAGCAGCCCGGGGGACTTCAATCAGCCCCAGCATTTT. As protein: CASSPGDFNQPQHF.

Turning to this clone: Just one base apart from a much larger clone, this may be a read error. This sample includes further DNA sequences coding for the same CDR3. The chain couples TRBV2 to TRBJ1-2; 8 nucleotides align to TRBD1. In germline, CDR1 is SNHLY, CDR2 FYNNEI. The CDR3 consists of 12 residues. The V gene end was trimmed by 6 bases and the J gene end by 4 bases; junction bases not matched to a gene: 1. The CDR3 nucleotides are TGTGCCAGCAGAGACAGGGGCTATGGCTACACCTTC. This codes for CASRDRGYGYTF.

The genes are TRBV5-1 and TRBJ2-3; 9 nucleotides align to TRBD2. J was trimmed by 3 bases and V by 6 bases; bases with no gene match: 8. Germline CDR1 and CDR2: SGHRS and YFSETQ. There are 15 residues in the CDR3. The CDR3 loop is CASTEIAGVTDTQYF. DNA of the CDR3: TGCGCCAGCACCGAAATAGCGGGAGTTACAGATACGCAGTATTTT.

A few counts support this clone. In DNA form, the CDR3 reads TGTGCCAGCAGCTTAGCGCGGGCAGGGGATGAAAAACTGTTTTTT. It encodes CASSLARAGDEKLFF. The J gene is TRBJ1-4, the V gene TRBV7-9, with a tentative D call TRBD1 (6 bases). Trimming removed 0 bases from V and 6 bases from J, with 11 bases in between. CDR3 length: 15 amino acids. Germline V CDR1 and CDR2: SEHNR, FQNEAQ (reference sequence).